Listed below are T cell receptor beta chains from one sample, sequenced in a study of blood T cells in healthy people across ages. One entry per CDR3 protein results from TCRdb running MiXCR on the 5' RACE reads. The repertoire consists of around 1,800,000 distinct CDR3 sequences, with 39% occurring once and the leading ten covering approximately 22%. The sample was blood. These receptors were obtained from a human donor in good health. Each CDR3 is given with its conserved first and last residue. D genes are given only for firm matches. Some rows have no size entry. The others give once, few or many, or a class for an expanded clone.

.,TRBV7-9,few,TRBJ2-5,TGTGCCAGCAGTTTTACAGGGGCGGGGGAGCAGTACTTC,CASSFTGAGEQYF
TRBD1,TRBV5-1,.,TRBJ2-6,TGCGCCAGCAGCTCCCACAGGGGGACGGGCTCTGGGGCCAACGTCCCGACTTTC,CASSSHRGTGSGANVPTF
TRBD1,TRBV5-1,.,TRBJ1-2,TGCGCCAGCAGACGAGATTGGGACAGAGACTATGGCTACACCTTC,CASRRDWDRDYGYTF
.,TRBV13,.,TRBJ1-2,TGTGCCAGCAGCGATTACGCAGGGGACGGCTACACCTTC,CASSDYAGDGYTF
.,TRBV5-6,.,TRBJ2-7,TGTGCCAGCAGCCACAGCCGATCGGCAGTGAACTCCTACGAGCAGTACTTC,CASSHSRSAVNSYEQYF
.,TRBV24-1,.,TRBJ1-2,TGTGCCACCACACCCTTTAACTATGGCTACACCTTC,CATTPFNYGYTF
.,TRBV20-1,.,TRBJ1-5,TGCAGTGCTATCCTAGGAGGGGCGGGCAATCAGCCCCAGCATTTT,CSAILGGAGNQPQHF
TRBD1,TRBV20-1,.,TRBJ1-2,TGCAGTGCTAGGGACAGGGGATTTGGCTACACCTTC,CSARDRGFGYTF
.,TRBV20-1,.,TRBJ2-5,TGCAGTGCTAGGCCGAAGGAAGGGCGCCCAGAGACCCAGTACTTC,CSARPKEGRPETQYF
.,TRBV6-6,.,TRBJ2-7,TGTGCCAGCAGTTACTCGACGGGGGTAAACTACGAGCAGTACTTC,CASSYSTGVNYEQYF
.,TRBV9,.,TRBJ2-3,TGTGCCAGCAGCGTACGTTGGGGGGATACGCAGTATTTT,CASSVRWGDTQYF